The T cell receptor (beta chain) under discussion was sequenced for a study of beta chain features in type 1 diabetes. CDR3 length equals 14 residues. Germline V gives CDR1 LNHDA, CDR2 SQIVND (reference sequence). Trimming stripped 5 bases from V and 0 bases from J, with 10 bases between. Expressed TCRB transcripts were sequenced, since all the RNA that had been isolated was reverse transcribed. Assay used: immunoSEQ multiplex PCR; TCRdb lists only in-frame clones, some missing. Of approximately 300,000 clones detected, 9.5% to 11% appear once; the ten largest clones hold roughly 0.016%. The specimen sequenced was naive CD4+ T cells from blood. V gene TRBV19 combines with J gene TRBJ1-2, with D perhaps TRBD1 (5 bases). This clonotype originated in a woman aged 25-40 years in good health. DNA for the CDR3: TGTGCCAGTAGTGTGACAGTTTCTAACTATGGCTACACCTTC. This translates into CASSVTVSNYGYTF.